The 27 T cell receptor beta chains in this list originate from one sample, sequenced in a study of technical replicates of blood from a handful of donors. Assay: immunoSEQ multiplex PCR; the TCRdb copy retains only in-frame clones and omits some. The sample has about 57,000 clones, 85% to 95% seen once; the top ten hold roughly 4%. Sequenced: PBMCs. The receptors shown here come from a human donor in good health. Some clones in this sample may be carry-over from other donors' samples.

The CDR3 sequence is CSAYPGYTF. The CDR3 coding sequence is TGCAGTGCTTATCCGGGCTACACCTTC. This chain links TRBV20-1 with TRBJ1-2; D remains unclear. This CDR3 has 9 amino acids. The germline CDR1 and CDR2 sequences are DFQATT and SNEGSKA (reference sequence). V lost 5 bases and J 8 bases, leaving 6 bases between the germline ends.

The V and J genes are TRBV5-1 and TRBJ2-5; D is ambiguous. CDR3 length equals 11 residues. CDR1 and CDR2 (germline): SGHRS, YFSETQ. V lost 5 bases and J 5 bases, leaving 7 bases between the germline ends. The DNA of the CDR3 is TGCGCCAGCAGGTCCGGGGAGACCCAGTACTTC. It yields the protein CASRSGETQYF.

This clone was seen just once. This chain uses TRBV6-1 with TRBJ1-1, with TRBD1 matching 7 bases. Germline V lookup: CDR1 MNHNS, CDR2 SASEGT. This CDR3 contains 15 residues. V dropped 2 bases and J dropped 4; count of bases not matched to a gene: 7. CDR3 amino acids: CASSEFDRVGTEAFF. In DNA, the CDR3 is TGTGCCAGCAGTGAATTTGACAGGGTGGGCACTGAAGCTTTCTTT.

The chain has TRBV7-3 and TRBJ2-1; D may be TRBD2 (6 bases). V lost 3 bases to trimming and J lost 1 base, with 10 bases between them. The CDR3 sequence is 15 residues long. Per germline, CDR1 SGHTA and CDR2 FQGTGA. DNA for the CDR3: TGTGCCAGCAGCTTTTCGGCGGGGTCCTACAATGAGCAGTTCTTC. It translates to CASSFSAGSYNEQFF.

V is TRBV25-1 and J is TRBJ1-2, with 8 bases fitting TRBD1. V trimming: 3 bases; J trimming: 7 bases; junction bases outside the gene matches: 7. CDR3 length equals 14 residues. CDR1 MGHDK and CDR2 SYGVNS come from the germline V gene. CDR3 bases: TGTGCCAGCAGTGACTGGACAGGGCAGAGTGGCTACACCTTC. Translation: CASSDWTGQSGYTF.

This chain uses TRBV5-4 with TRBJ2-3, with TRBD1 identical over 9 bases. Trimming cost V 3 bases and J 2 bases; bases outside gene matches: 4. Germline V lookup: CDR1 SGHNT, CDR2 YYREEE (reference sequence). This CDR3 has 15 residues. For the CDR3, the DNA is TGTGCCAGCAGCTCTACAGGGGGCTTCACAGATACGCAGTATTTT. Protein product: CASSSTGGFTDTQYF.

This chain links TRBV6-1 with TRBJ2-7; TRBD2 might be the D (7 bases). CDR1 and CDR2 from the germline V gene are MNHNS and SASEGT. This CDR3 spans 15 amino acids. The V end lost 6 bases, the J end lost 2 bases, and 17 bases lay between the germline ends. CDR3 bases: TGTGCCAGCAGGGGGGAGGGGACAAAACCCTACGAGCAGTACTTC. Protein product: CASRGEGTKPYEQYF.

This clone was recorded only once. This sequence joins TRBV4-3 and TRBJ2-7; 10 bases map to TRBD2. V dropped 0 bases and J dropped 2; count of bases not matched to a gene: 7. CDR1 LGHNA and CDR2 YSLEER come from the germline V gene. The CDR3 is made up of 17 amino acids. The CDR3 nucleotides read TGCGCCAGCAGCCAAGATGTCAACCTAGCGGGAGCCTACGAGCAGTACTTC. Its translation is CASSQDVNLAGAYEQYF.

V usage is TRBV7-2 and J usage is TRBJ1-6, with TRBD1 matching over 7 bases. Germline V gene data show CDR1 as SGHTA and CDR2 as FQGNSA. This CDR3 spans 13 amino acids. The trim removed 5 bases at V and 14 bases at J, leaving 9 bases unmatched. CDR3: CASSPGTAGTLHF. The CDR3 region has the DNA TGTGCCAGCAGCCCTGGGACAGCTGGAACCCTCCACTTT.

The chain couples TRBV6-1 to TRBJ2-3; D is uncertain. The V end lost 3 bases, the J end lost 8 bases, and 15 bases lay between the germline ends. The germline gives CDR1 MNHNS, CDR2 SASEGT. The CDR3 covers 14 residues. CDR3 in DNA: TGTGCCAGCAGTGATGCGAATGGCCACAGTACGCAGTATTTT. Translation gives CASSDANGHSTQYF.

The gene calls are TRBV30 and TRBJ2-3; D may be TRBD1 (6 bases). The V end was cut by 3 bases, the J end by 0 bases, with 10 bases between. CDR3 length equals 14 residues. CDR1 and CDR2 from the germline V gene are GTSNPN and SVGIG (reference sequence). The CDR3 nucleotides read TGTGCCTGGAGCAGGGGTGGAAGCACAGATACGCAGTATTTT. Translated, it gives CAWSRGGSTDTQYF.

This chain uses TRBV5-1 with TRBJ2-2; 7 bases map to TRBD2. The CDR3 runs 14 residues. The germline V gene encodes CDR1 SGHRS and CDR2 YFSETQ. V gave up 5 bases and J gave up 3 bases; unmatched junction bases: 4. The CDR3 is CASRYGRDTGELFF. As DNA, the CDR3 is TGCGCCAGCAGATATGGGAGGGACACCGGGGAGCTGTTTTTT.

The chain joins TRBV5-1 to TRBJ2-1; D gene ambiguous. V shed 5 bases and J shed 3 bases, with 6 bases lying between them. From germline, CDR1 is SGHRS and CDR2 YFSETQ. This CDR3 has 12 amino acids. The CDR3 nucleotides are TGCGCCAGCAGTGACAACTACAATGAGCAGTTCTTC. Translation gives CASSDNYNEQFF.

The chain has TRBV7-8 and TRBJ2-7, with D tentatively TRBD1 (7 bases). In germline, CDR1 is SGHVS, CDR2 FQNEAQ. The length of the CDR3 is 16 residues. V lost 2 bases and J lost 2, with 16 bases in between. The CDR3 DNA reads as TGTGCCAGCAGCTTACTCGGCAGGGGGGAAACCTACGAGCAGTACTTC. The encoded protein is CASSLLGRGETYEQYF.

This clone was seen once. This sequence joins TRBV7-2 and TRBJ1-5; D is ambiguous. Per germline, CDR1 SGHTA and CDR2 FQGNSA. CDR3 length equals 15 residues. Trimming removed 7 bases at V and 6 bases at J, with 19 bases between. The CDR3 nucleotides are TGTGCCAGCACCCCCTCCATGGAGGAGGGTCAGCCCCAGCATTTT. As protein: CASTPSMEEGQPQHF.

The CDR3 DNA is TGTGCCAGCAGTCAAACCACTAGCGGGGGGCCTGGGGGTGAGTACTTC. Residues: CASSQTTSGGPGGEYF. The chain recombines TRBV7-6 with TRBJ2-7, with TRBD2 identical over 12 bases. This CDR3 contains 16 residues. The germline V gene encodes CDR1 SGHVS and CDR2 FNYEAQ. V dropped 6 bases and J dropped 11; count of bases not matched to a gene: 17.

The chain couples TRBV7-9 to TRBJ1-5; D might be TRBD1 (6 bases). V was trimmed by 2 bases and J by 5 bases, leaving 16 bases between them. The CDR3 has 16 residues. Germline values: CDR1 SEHNR, CDR2 FQNEAQ (reference sequence). CDR3 nucleotides: TGTGCCAGCAGCTTATTGGGGGGGGGCAGTTATCAGCCCCAGCATTTT. This translates into CASSLLGGGSYQPQHF.

The chain joins TRBV29-1 to TRBJ2-5; 8 bases are a match to TRBD2. CDR3 length: 14 residues. Germline V gene lookup returns CDR1 SQVTM and CDR2 ANQGSEA. The trim removed 4 bases at V and 5 bases at J, leaving 9 bases unmatched. The CDR3 protein is CSVVLREEGETQYF. The CDR3 nucleotides read TGCAGCGTTGTCTTGCGGGAGGAAGGGGAGACCCAGTACTTC.

CDR3 in amino acids: CASSSGQGAGGYTF. For the CDR3, the DNA is TGTGCCAGCAGTTCTGGACAGGGGGCAGGTGGCTACACCTTC. The V call is TRBV6-5, the J call TRBJ1-2; 11 bases fit TRBD1. The CDR3 spans 14 residues. J lost 7 bases, V lost 4 bases, and 5 bases had no gene match. Germline loops: CDR1 MNHEY, CDR2 SVGAGI.

The V and J genes are TRBV5-1 and TRBJ2-3; a possible D gene is TRBD1 (6 bases). The V gene lost 4 bases and the J gene lost 0 bases, with 18 bases spanning the gap. Looked up from germline, CDR1 is SGHRS and CDR2 is YFSETQ. This CDR3 contains 17 residues. The CDR3: CASSPPGTSYSTDTQYF. In nucleotides, the CDR3 is TGCGCCAGCAGCCCGCCCGGGACAAGTTATAGCACAGATACGCAGTATTTT.

This sequence joins TRBV10-3 and TRBJ2-7, with D unclear. CDR3 length: 13 residues. The V end was cut by 10 bases, the J end by 3 bases, with 16 bases between. Germline V lookup: CDR1 ENHRY, CDR2 SYGVKD. The CDR3 is CATNQVRDYEQYF. For the CDR3, the DNA is TGTGCCACGAATCAGGTGCGTGACTACGAGCAGTACTTC.

This clone has a single count. V is TRBV5-4 and J is TRBJ2-1; 12 bases fit TRBD2. This CDR3 contains 15 residues. Germline-derived CDR1 and CDR2 are SGHNT and YYREEE (reference sequence). With V trimmed by 4 bases and J by 6 bases, 5 bases remained unmatched. The CDR3 sequence: CASSIPSGRGNEQFF. Written as DNA, the CDR3 is TGTGCCAGCAGCATCCCTAGCGGGAGGGGCAATGAGCAGTTCTTC.

The V and J genes are TRBV7-2 and TRBJ2-7, with D tentatively TRBD1 (5 bases). CDR1 and CDR2 from the germline V gene are SGHTA and FQGNSA. The CDR3 consists of 14 residues. The V end lost 1 base, the J end lost 1 base, and 8 bases lay between the germline ends. The DNA of the CDR3 is TGTGCCAGCAGCTTAGGCAGGGCATCCTACGAGCAGTACTTC. It specifies CASSLGRASYEQYF.

The genes are TRBV30 and TRBJ1-1; TRBD1 might be the D (5 bases). Germline V gives CDR1 GTSNPN, CDR2 SVGIG (reference sequence). The CDR3 loop spans 14 amino acids. The V and J ends lost 2 bases and 4 bases respectively, with 14 bases between them. The CDR3 nucleotides read TGTGCCTGGAGTCGTCGCCGGGGGTCCACTGAAGCTTTCTTT. Translating gives CAWSRRRGSTEAFF.

The chain uses TRBV5-5 and TRBJ2-5, with 7 bases aligning to TRBD1. V was clipped by 5 bases and J by 5 bases; unmatched bases: 6. This CDR3 is built from 13 residues. From germline, CDR1 is SGHKS and CDR2 YYEKEE (reference sequence). The CDR3 DNA follows: TGTGCCAGCAGTCCGACAGGGTTGGAGACCCAGTACTTC. Translated: CASSPTGLETQYF.

The rearrangement links TRBV2 to TRBJ1-1; weak D call: TRBD1 (6 bases). The CDR3 extends over 14 amino acids. The germline V and J ends were trimmed by 6 bases and 0 bases, with 11 bases remaining between them. Looked up from germline, CDR1 is SNHLY and CDR2 is FYNNEI. CDR3 in amino acids: CASRFGGLNTEAFF. DNA of the CDR3: TGTGCCAGCAGGTTCGGGGGGCTGAACACTGAAGCTTTCTTT.

This clone was seen once. The gene calls are TRBV18 and TRBJ2-1; 8 bases fit TRBD2. The length of the CDR3 is 15 residues. The V segment lost 5 bases and the J segment 3 bases; nucleotides outside the gene matches: 6. Germline V gives CDR1 KGHSH, CDR2 LQKENI. DNA for the CDR3: TGTGCCAGCTCAGGGACCGGGACTAGCTACAATGAGCAGTTCTTC. Encoded protein: CASSGTGTSYNEQFF.